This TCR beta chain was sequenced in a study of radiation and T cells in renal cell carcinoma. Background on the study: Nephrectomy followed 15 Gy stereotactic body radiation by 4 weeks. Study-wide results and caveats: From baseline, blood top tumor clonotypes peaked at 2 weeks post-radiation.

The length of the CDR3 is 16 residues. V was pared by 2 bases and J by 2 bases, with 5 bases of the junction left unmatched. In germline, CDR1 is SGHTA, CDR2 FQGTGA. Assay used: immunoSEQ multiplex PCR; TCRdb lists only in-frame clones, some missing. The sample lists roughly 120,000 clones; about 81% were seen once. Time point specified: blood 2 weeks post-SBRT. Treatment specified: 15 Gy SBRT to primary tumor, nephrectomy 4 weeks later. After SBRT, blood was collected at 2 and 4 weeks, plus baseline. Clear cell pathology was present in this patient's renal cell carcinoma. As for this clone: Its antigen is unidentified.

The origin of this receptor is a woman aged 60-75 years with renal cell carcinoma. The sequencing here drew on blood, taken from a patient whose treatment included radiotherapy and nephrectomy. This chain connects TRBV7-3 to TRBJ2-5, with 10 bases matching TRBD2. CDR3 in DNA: TGTGCCAGCAGCTTAGGGATTAGCGGGAGGCAAGAGACCCAGTACTTC. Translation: CASSLGISGRQETQYF.